In this sample, the clone carrying this T cell receptor (beta chain) turned up a few times. The data stem from a study of T-cell reconstitution after alpha-beta-depleted transplantation in children. The TCRbeta library incorporated unique molecular identifiers. TCRdb re-called the PCR reads through MiXCR, storing one row per CDR3 protein. The sample consists of about 97,000 distinct CDR3 sequences, approximately 8% of them appearing once. Trimming shortened V by 1 base and J by 5 bases, and 14 bases separated the two germline ends. The CDR3 sequence is 15 residues long. The specimen was PBMCs, collected before TCRalphabeta/CD19-depleted stem cell transplant. This chain uses TRBV12-3 or TRBV12-4 with TRBJ1-1, with D perhaps matching TRBD1 (5 bases). This sequence was found in a boy aged 2 to 9 with acute lymphoblastic leukemia, due to receive a stem cell transplant. The CDR3 nucleotides read TGTGCCAGCAGTTTAGGGGGCATGCGGAATACTGAAGCTTTCTTT. It translates to CASSLGGMRNTEAFF.